This TCR beta chain came from a study of CD8 T cells in ankylosing spondylitis. Study-level points and caveats: Disease-linked clones reportedly concentrated significantly in matched ankylosing spondylitis synovial fluid. Ankylosing spondylitis blood appeared to carry a characteristic TCR beta motif of several highly homologous variants. Existing reports had already noted some motif variants in reactive arthritis synovial fluid and blood.

TCR beta libraries were made by quantitative 5'-RACE with molecular barcodes. TCRdb redid the calling of the 5' RACE reads with MiXCR, one entry per CDR3 protein. The sample yields roughly 440,000 distinct CDR3 sequences, about 15% seen once. The germline CDR1 and CDR2 sequences are SGHTA and FQGNSA. V lost 6 bases, J lost 8 bases, and 5 bases stayed unmatched. This CDR3 has 14 amino acids. Comment on this clonotype: What it recognizes is unknown.

V usage is TRBV7-2 and J usage is TRBJ1-6, with TRBD1 identical over 9 bases. Sequences were obtained from blood, either unsorted or a sorted T cell fraction (not recorded which). This receptor was taken from a male donor with ankylosing spondylitis. The CDR3 here is CASSLDRGYSPLHF. In DNA, the CDR3 is TGTGCCAGCAGTCTGGACAGGGGTTATTCACCCCTCCACTTT. Using reference TRBV7-2 and TRBJ1-6 for the parts outside the CDR3, the full variable domain is GAGVSQSPSNKVTEKGKDVELRCDPISGHTALYWYRQSLGQGLEFLIYFQGNSAPDKSGLPSDRFSAERTGGSVSTLTIQRTQQEDSAVYLCASSLDRGYSPLHFGNGTRLTVT.